This entry describes one T cell receptor (beta chain). A few counts support this clonotype. The antigen it recognizes is unknown. No clone much larger than this one lies a single base away; base qualities are absent. Amplification of TCR beta CDR3 regions was carried out from RNA transcripts. For the first round of RT-PCR on the TCR CDR3, the HTBI primer set was used together with the Qiagen OneStep RT-PCR kit. A second multiplex PCR round built the libraries, followed by size selection and purification. The libraries were sequenced on an Illumina HiSeq2000 using paired-end 100 bp reads. In the authors' own workflow: Raw data were processed with SOAPnuke, discarding reads with adapters, uncalled bases, mean Phred below 15, or no exact constant-primer or identifier match. COPE v1.2.5 was used to merge high-quality paired reads, and clonotypes were defined as unique nucleotide sequences. MiTCR v1.1 was used to align the clonotypes against IMGT TRBV, TRBD and TRBJ reference segments. Analysis was restricted to V-J combinations with a frequency above 0.0001, which covered roughly 99% of repertoires. A TCS score was defined as the ratio of F50 (clonal expansion) to E x V (chaos), with BLOSUM62-based TCRdist applied between CDR3 peptides within each V-J. Welch's t-statistics and random forest reduced 450 to 600 V-J features to 10 to 15, which were used in a naive Bayes classifier (R e1071). Using fastp trimming at Q25 and MiXCR clonotype assembly, TCRdb reanalyzed the public sequencing data and kept in-frame beta chains. Under each unique CDR3 protein, matching rows form one entry showing the most common genes and DNA. These V and J calls rely on TCRdb rather than the paper's analysis. The sample contains 300,000 to 500,000 distinct CDR3 sequences, over 13% of them found a single time. In total, the top ten clones hold approximately 27% of the sample.

In the ophthalmopathy patients, disease was moderately to severely active, with a Clinical Activity Score of 3 or more, a NOSPECS grade of 4 or more, and a duration of less than 3 months. Any patient with an uncontrolled infection, another autoimmune disease, pregnancy or lactation was excluded. Diagnoses relied on clinical symptoms, serum thyroxine and TRAb, thyroid ultrasound and orbital computed tomography. PBMCs were isolated from about 9.1 ml of fresh peripheral blood by Ficoll-Paque density gradient centrifugation. Total RNA was extracted with Trizol reagent, and quality was checked on an Agilent 2100 Bioanalyzer. The data derive from a study of T cells in Graves' hyperthyroidism and ophthalmopathy (dated by TCRdb to between 2019 and 2020). General notes on the study: Peripheral blood samples were taken at initial diagnosis, before any treatment was given. Prospective prediction of ophthalmopathy was tested in an independent validation cohort of 18 hyperthyroidism patients and some 17 patients who later progressed to ophthalmopathy. The paper reports TCR Vbeta CDR3 sequencing of over 120 peripheral blood samples: 40 or so ophthalmopathy, over 70 hyperthyroidism and around 17 progressor patients. To identify TCR V-J signatures that set the groups apart, the researchers used a discovery cohort of 100 patients, made up of roughly 40 with Graves' ophthalmopathy and some 60 with stable Graves' hyperthyroidism. Thyroid tissue and blood T-cell repertoires from about 6 Graves' hyperthyroidism patients were also compared in the study. Following sampling, methimazole starting at 30 mg daily was given to hyperthyroidism patients, and high-dose intravenous methylprednisolone was given to ophthalmopathy patients. For training and testing, the 100 or so patients in the discovery cohort were randomly divided in a 7:3 ratio.

The germline V gene supplies CDR1 KGHDR and CDR2 SFDVKD. At the junction V is shortened by 3 bases and J by 2 bases; bases outside the gene matches: 2. From the cysteine up to the phenylalanine, the CDR3 has a length of 16 residues. Just the 48-base CDR3 DNA is kept, in frame starting at base 1. Results the study describes overall, beyond this receptor: In cross-validation, a model built on a 13 V-J signature told ophthalmopathy apart from stable hyperthyroidism with roughly 87% sensitivity and approximately 84% specificity, and in testing the same model reached 80%/75%. In validation, the model predicted progression to ophthalmopathy with 55% to 71% sensitivity and around 72% specificity, a median of approximately 6.7 months before onset. No statistical method was used to fix the sample size in advance, and group allocation was not hidden from the investigators. Most expanded thyroid clonotypes (frequency above 0.001) were also detected in blood, suggesting blood repertoires may reflect thyroid immune responses.

Material for sequencing was blood. The chain joins TRBV24-1 to TRBJ2-4, with 11 junctional bases fitting TRBD1. The source is a man aged 50 to 60 with Graves' ophthalmopathy. CDR3 protein: CATSDGQGATKNIQYF. The DNA reads TGTGCCACCAGTGATGGACAGGGGGCGACCAAAAACATTCAGTACTTC.